Detailed here is one TCR beta chain. These data belong to a study of cytomegalovirus exposure and HLA in healthy donors. With 60 Vbeta and 13 Jbeta primers, the PCR was carried out. The assay was immunoSEQ multiplex PCR, and TCRdb's table has in-frame clones only and misses some. The repertoire holds 150,000 to 200,000 clones, with 80% as singletons. This CDR3 contains 15 residues. Trimming cost V 6 bases and J 9 bases; bases outside gene matches: 7. Germline loops: CDR1 MNHEY, CDR2 SVGAGI. This rearrangement joins TRBV6-5 to TRBJ2-2; 13 nucleotides agree with TRBD2. Sequenced material: PBMCs. This sequence was found in a man aged 35-49 years in good health and CMV-seronegative. In DNA, the CDR3 is TGTGCCAGCAGACCCGGGACTAGCGGGATGTGGGAGCTGTTTTTT. Encoded protein: CASRPGTSGMWELFF.